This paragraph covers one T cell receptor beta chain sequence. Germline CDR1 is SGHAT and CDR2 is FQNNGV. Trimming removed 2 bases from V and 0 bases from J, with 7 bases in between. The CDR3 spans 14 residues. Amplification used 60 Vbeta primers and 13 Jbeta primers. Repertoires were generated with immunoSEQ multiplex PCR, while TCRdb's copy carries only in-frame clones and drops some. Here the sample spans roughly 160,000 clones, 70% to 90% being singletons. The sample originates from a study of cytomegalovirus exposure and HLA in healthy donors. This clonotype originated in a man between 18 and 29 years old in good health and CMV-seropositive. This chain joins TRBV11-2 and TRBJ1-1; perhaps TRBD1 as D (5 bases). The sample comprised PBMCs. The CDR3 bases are TGTGCCAGCAGCTTACGGGGGTTGAACACTGAAGCTTTCTTT. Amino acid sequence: CASSLRGLNTEAFF. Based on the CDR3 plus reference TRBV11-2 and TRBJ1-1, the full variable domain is EAGVAQSPRYKIIEKRQSVAFWCNPISGHATLYWYQQILGQGPKLLIQFQNNGVVDDSQLPKDRFSAERLKGVDSTLKIQPAKLEDSAVYLCASSLRGLNTEAFFGQGTRLTVV.